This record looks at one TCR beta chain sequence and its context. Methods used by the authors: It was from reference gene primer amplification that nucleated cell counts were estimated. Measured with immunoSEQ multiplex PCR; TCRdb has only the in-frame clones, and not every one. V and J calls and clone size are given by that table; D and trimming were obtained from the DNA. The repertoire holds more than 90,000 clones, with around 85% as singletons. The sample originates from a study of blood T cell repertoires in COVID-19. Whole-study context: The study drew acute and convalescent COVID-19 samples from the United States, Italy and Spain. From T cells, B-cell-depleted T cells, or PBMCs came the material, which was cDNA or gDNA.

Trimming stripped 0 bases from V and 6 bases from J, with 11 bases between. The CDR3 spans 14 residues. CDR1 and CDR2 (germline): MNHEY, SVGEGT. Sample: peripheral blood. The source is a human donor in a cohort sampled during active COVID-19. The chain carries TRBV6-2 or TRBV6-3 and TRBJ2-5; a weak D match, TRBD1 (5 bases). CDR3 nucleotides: TGTGCCAGCAGTTACTCGGCTAGACAGCAGACCCAGTACTTC. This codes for CASSYSARQQTQYF.